This TCR beta chain was sequenced for a study of T cells of healthy individuals. At least ten counts were recorded for this clonotype. TCRdb re-called the 5' RACE reads with MiXCR, one entry per CDR3 protein. The sample lists 40,000 to 60,000 distinct CDR3 sequences; 14% to 15% were seen once. Per germline, CDR1 MNHEY and CDR2 SVGAGI. This CDR3 has 14 amino acids. Trimming shortened V by 4 bases and J by 7 bases, and 16 bases separated the two germline ends. V is TRBV6-5 and J is TRBJ1-2, with TRBD1 as a possible D gene (5 bases). The sequence came from a human donor in good health. CDR3 bases: TGTGCCAGCAGTTCCTTGCAGGGTTCCGGTGGCTACACCTTC. Translating it yields CASSSLQGSGGYTF.